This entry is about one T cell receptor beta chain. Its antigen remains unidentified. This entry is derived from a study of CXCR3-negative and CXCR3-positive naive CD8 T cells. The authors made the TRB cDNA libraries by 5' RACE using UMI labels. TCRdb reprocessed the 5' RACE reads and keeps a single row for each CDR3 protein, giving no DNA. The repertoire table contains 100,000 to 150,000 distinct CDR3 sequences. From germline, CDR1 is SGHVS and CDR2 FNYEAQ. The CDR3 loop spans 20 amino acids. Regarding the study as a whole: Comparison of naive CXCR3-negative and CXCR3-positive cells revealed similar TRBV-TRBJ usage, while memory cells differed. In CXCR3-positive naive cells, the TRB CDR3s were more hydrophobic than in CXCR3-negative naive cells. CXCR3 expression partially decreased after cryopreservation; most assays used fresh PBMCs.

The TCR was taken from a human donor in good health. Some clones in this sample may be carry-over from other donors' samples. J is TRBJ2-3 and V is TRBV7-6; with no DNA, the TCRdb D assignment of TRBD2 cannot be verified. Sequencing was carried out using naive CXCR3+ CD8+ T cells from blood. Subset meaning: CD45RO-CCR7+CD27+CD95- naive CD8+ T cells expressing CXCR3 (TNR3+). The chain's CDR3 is CASSLAPLPSGRAWADTQYF.